This T cell receptor (beta chain) was sequenced for a study of cytomegalovirus exposure and HLA in healthy donors. Study details: Genotyping showed 81% of roughly 390 donors falling in the Caucasian-associated ancestry cluster.

Study-wide results and caveats: Rarity held for most TCR sequences, but there were some public TCRs that occurred in many donors.

For this clone: Its specificity is unknown.

Unrecorded immune exposures were likely, despite nominal health at sampling. CDR3 size: 15 residues. Germline lookup yields CDR1 MNHEY and CDR2 SMNVEV (reference sequence). The V gene end was trimmed by 7 bases and the J gene end by 9 bases; junction bases not matched to a gene: 10. With 60 Vbeta and 13 Jbeta primers, the PCR was carried out. Assay used: immunoSEQ multiplex PCR; TCRdb lists only in-frame clones, some missing. The sample has more than 150,000 clones, about 90% seen once. This clonotype was sampled from a girl in the first two years of life in good health and CMV-seronegative. The material sequenced was PBMCs. The chain links TRBV27 to TRBJ1-6, with 9 nucleotides matching TRBD1. CDR3 sequence (DNA): TGTGCCAGCAAGCCTGCGGGACAGGGAGTTTCACCCCTCCACTTT. This encodes CASKPAGQGVSPLHF.